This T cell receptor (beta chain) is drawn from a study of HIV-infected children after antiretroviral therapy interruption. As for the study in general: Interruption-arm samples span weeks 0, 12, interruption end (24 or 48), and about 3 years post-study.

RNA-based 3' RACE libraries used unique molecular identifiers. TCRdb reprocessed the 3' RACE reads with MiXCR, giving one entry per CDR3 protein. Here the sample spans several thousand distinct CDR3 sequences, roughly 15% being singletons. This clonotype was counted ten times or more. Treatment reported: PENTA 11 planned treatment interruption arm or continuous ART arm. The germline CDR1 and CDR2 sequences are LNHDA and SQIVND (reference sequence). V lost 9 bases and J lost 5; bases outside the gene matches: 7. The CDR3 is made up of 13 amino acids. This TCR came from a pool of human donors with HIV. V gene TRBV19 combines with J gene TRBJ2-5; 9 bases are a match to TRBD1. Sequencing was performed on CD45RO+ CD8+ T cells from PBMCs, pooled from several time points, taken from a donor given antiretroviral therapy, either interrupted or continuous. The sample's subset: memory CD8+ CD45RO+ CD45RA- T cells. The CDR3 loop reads CASRDRVFETQYF. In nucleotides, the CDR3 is TGTGCCAGCCGGGACAGGGTTTTCGAGACCCAGTACTTC.